A selection of T cell receptor beta chains follows, all from one sample in a study of T cell repertoires in cytomegalovirus infection. One entry per CDR3 protein, called by TCRdb with MiXCR from the reads. Of fewer than 700,000 distinct CDR3 sequences in the sample, less than 25% were seen once. The sequenced sample consisted of CD8+ T cells from PBMCs. Source of these receptors: a human donor in good health (CMV status not recorded). Some clones in this sample may be carry-over from other donors' samples. Each CDR3 is given with its conserved first and last residue. D genes are given only for firm matches. Size values are once, few and many counts, or a class for expanded clones, and some rows have none.

>TRBV5-6|TRBJ2-5|-|-
CASTVDTIETQYF
TGTGCCAGCACCGTAGACACAATTGAGACCCAGTACTTC
>TRBV5-1|TRBJ2-2|-|-
CASSLRGTDTGELFF
TGCGCCAGCAGCTTACGGGGAACGGACACCGGGGAGCTGTTTTTT
>TRBV7-2|TRBJ1-5|-|TRBD1
CASSLVGQGGQPQHF
TGTGCCAGCAGCTTAGTCGGACAGGGGGGACAGCCCCAGCATTTT
>TRBV5-6|TRBJ2-1|-|TRBD2
CASSLGSSGNEQFF
TGTGCCAGCAGCTTGGGGTCTAGCGGTAATGAGCAGTTCTTC
>TRBV5-4|TRBJ1-2|many|TRBD1
CASSRTGDGYGYTF
TGTGCCAGCAGCCGGACAGGGGATGGCTATGGCTACACCTTC
>TRBV12-5|TRBJ2-2|many|TRBD2
CASGPGLAVGGELFF
TGTGCTAGTGGACCAGGACTAGCGGTTGGCGGGGAGCTGTTTTTT
>TRBV28|TRBJ1-1|-|TRBD1
CASSLTTGGVGTEAFF
TGTGCCAGCAGTTTAACCACAGGGGGCGTGGGCACTGAAGCTTTCTTT
>TRBV4-3|TRBJ2-1|-|TRBD1
CASSQGRGLGNEQFF
TGCGCCAGCAGCCAAGGCAGGGGGCTAGGGAATGAGCAGTTCTTC
>TRBV27|TRBJ2-1|-|TRBD2
CASSSIGGAAYNEQFF
TGTGCCAGCAGCTCCATCGGGGGGGCCGCCTACAATGAGCAGTTCTTC
>TRBV3-1|TRBJ2-5|few|-
CASSQVLSVQETQYF
TGTGCCAGCAGCCAAGTTCTCTCAGTCCAAGAGACCCAGTACTTC
>TRBV6-2/TRBV6-3|TRBJ2-1|-|TRBD2
CASGYGGANNEQFF
TGTGCCAGCGGTTACGGGGGGGCGAACAATGAGCAGTTCTTC
>TRBV6-2/TRBV6-3|TRBJ1-1|many|-
CASSYSARGAFF
TGTGCCAGCAGTTACTCCGCTCGGGGAGCTTTCTTT
>TRBV14|TRBJ2-1|few|-
CASSQESQSLVYNEQFF
TGTGCCAGCAGCCAAGAAAGTCAGAGTTTAGTCTACAATGAGCAGTTCTTC
>TRBV28|TRBJ1-1|-|-
CASSWLGVTEAFF
TGTGCCAGTTCTTGGTTGGGGGTCACTGAAGCTTTCTTT
>TRBV25-1|TRBJ2-1|few|TRBD2
CASLITGGGRNEQFF
TGTGCCAGCCTTATAACTGGGGGGGGGAGGAATGAGCAGTTCTTC
>TRBV7-8|TRBJ1-1|-|-
CASSLSRGVNTEAFF
TGTGCCAGCAGCCTTAGTAGGGGCGTGAACACTGAAGCTTTCTTT
>TRBV14|TRBJ2-1|-|-
CASSQDRERWYNEQFF
TGTGCCAGCAGCCAAGATCGGGAACGTTGGTACAATGAGCAGTTCTTC
>TRBV6-2/TRBV6-3|TRBJ1-1|-|-
CASSYEEVKAFF
TGTGCCAGCAGTTACGAAGAGGTTAAAGCTTTCTTT
>TRBV7-6|TRBJ2-1|-|-
CASSLETVTQWFF
TGTGCCAGCAGCTTAGAGACAGTTACCCAGTGGTTCTTC
>TRBV6-1|TRBJ1-1|once|TRBD1
CASRQGGEAFF
TGTGCCAGCAGACAGGGGGGTGAAGCTTTCTTT
>TRBV15|TRBJ1-1|-|TRBD1
CATRTGVEAFF
TGTGCCACGAGGACAGGGGTTGAAGCTTTCTTT
>TRBV4-3|TRBJ2-6|many|-
CASSQESGAGANVLTF
TGCGCCAGCAGCCAAGAGTCCGGGGCTGGGGCCAACGTCCTGACTTTC
>TRBV27|TRBJ1-1|many|-
CASSKWGGMNTEAFF
TGTGCCAGCAGCAAATGGGGTGGGATGAACACTGAAGCTTTCTTT
>TRBV28|TRBJ2-3|many|-
CASSLTGQPSTDTQYF
TGTGCCAGCAGTTTAACGGGTCAACCTAGCACAGATACGCAGTATTTT
>TRBV27|TRBJ1-2|few|TRBD1
CASSFSATGRLGYGYTF
TGTGCCAGCAGTTTTTCGGCGACAGGGCGTCTCGGCTATGGCTACACCTTC
>TRBV12-3/TRBV12-4|TRBJ1-5|-|TRBD1
CASSFQFQGQNNQPQHF
TGTGCCAGCAGTTTTCAATTCCAGGGACAGAACAATCAGCCCCAGCATTTT
>TRBV7-9|TRBJ2-5|many|-
CASSLVQGQETQYF
TGTGCCAGCAGCTTAGTCCAGGGGCAAGAGACCCAGTACTTC
>TRBV14|TRBJ2-1|-|TRBD2
CASSKRSGGVDEQFF
TGTGCCAGCAGCAAAAGGTCGGGGGGGGTAGATGAGCAGTTCTTC
>TRBV29-1|TRBJ2-1|-|-
CSVMWGSSYNEQFF
TGCAGCGTTATGTGGGGTAGCTCCTACAATGAGCAGTTCTTC
>TRBV14|TRBJ1-4|-|-
CASSQDLWDPGREKLFF
TGTGCCAGCAGCCAAGATCTGTGGGACCCGGGACGTGAAAAACTGTTTTTT
>TRBV5-5|TRBJ1-6|few|-
CASSPGDTNSPLHF
TGTGCCAGCAGCCCCGGTGACACAAATTCACCCCTCCACTTT
>TRBV12-5|TRBJ1-1|few|-
CASGLRGLNTEAFF
TGTGCTAGTGGTTTACGGGGCTTGAACACTGAAGCTTTCTTT
>TRBV28|TRBJ1-1|few|TRBD1
CASSQRGQNTEAFF
TGTGCCAGCAGCCAAAGGGGGCAGAACACTGAAGCTTTCTTT
>TRBV6-6|TRBJ2-1|few|-
CASRGKGGAAPYNEQFF
TGTGCCAGCAGGGGTAAAGGAGGGGCGGCCCCCTACAATGAGCAGTTCTTC
>TRBV11-3|TRBJ2-2|many|-
CASSLGTSGELFF
TGTGCCAGCAGCTTAGGAACGTCCGGGGAGCTGTTTTTT
>TRBV7-2|TRBJ1-3|many|-
CASSHLGNTIYF
TGTGCCAGCAGCCATTTAGGAAACACCATATATTTT
>TRBV28|TRBJ2-1|many|-
CASSYISLGANDEQFF
TGTGCCAGCAGTTATATATCCTTAGGGGCTAACGATGAGCAGTTCTTC
>TRBV29-1|TRBJ1-1|few|-
CSVAQATEAFF
TGCAGCGTTGCCCAGGCAACCGAAGCTTTCTTT
>TRBV29-1|TRBJ1-4|-|-
CSVKREGKLFF
TGCAGCGTTAAGAGGGAAGGAAAACTGTTTTTT
>TRBV6-5|TRBJ1-1|-|-
CASSYSTVDRRNTEAFF
TGTGCCAGCAGTTACTCCACTGTAGACAGGAGAAACACTGAAGCTTTCTTT
>TRBV28|TRBJ1-1|-|TRBD1
CASIWTGGGTEAFF
TGTGCCAGCATTTGGACAGGGGGTGGCACTGAAGCTTTCTTT
>TRBV20-1|TRBJ2-2|-|-
CSARDWRLMNTGELFF
TGCAGTGCTAGAGATTGGAGACTTATGAACACCGGGGAGCTGTTTTTT
>TRBV19|TRBJ1-2|few|TRBD1
CAGRDREGYGYTF
TGTGCCGGTCGGGACAGGGAGGGGTATGGCTACACCTTC
>TRBV4-1|TRBJ2-2|few|-
CASSQGGGGDTGELFF
TGCGCCAGCAGCCAAGGGGGAGGGGGCGACACCGGGGAGCTGTTTTTT
>TRBV6-2/TRBV6-3|TRBJ2-3|few|-
CASRTAERQYF
TGTGCCAGCCGAACAGCGGAACGGCAGTATTTT